This paragraph reports one T cell receptor beta chain. Its cognate antigen is unknown. These data originate in a study of cytomegalovirus exposure and HLA in healthy donors. On the study more broadly: The platform used for the 110 or so validation repertoires matched that of the approximately 620 first-cohort repertoires, a later analysis reported. General study points: Usually a TCR sequence was rare, but some public TCRs were found in many donors. Reports showed the classifier diagnosing cytomegalovirus status with high specificity and sensitivity.

Assay used: immunoSEQ multiplex PCR; TCRdb lists only in-frame clones, some missing. The sample has 300,000 to 450,000 clones; roughly 90% are singletons. Germline CDR1 SGHTA, CDR2 FQGTGA. The CDR3 is made up of 18 amino acids. V was clipped by 5 bases and J by 0 bases; unmatched bases: 6. The TCR sequence derives from a woman in her late teens or twenties in good health and CMV-seronegative. The chain carries TRBV7-3 and TRBJ2-1, with 14 bases that match TRBD2. The sequenced sample was PBMCs. CDR3 sequence (DNA): TGTGCCAGCAGCCTGGGACTAGCGGGGGTTAGCTCCTACAATGAGCAGTTCTTC. Translating it yields CASSLGLAGVSSYNEQFF.